The 20 T cell receptor beta chains reported below all come from one sample, sequenced in a study of cytomegalovirus exposure and HLA in healthy donors. A multiplex PCR was run with 60 Vbeta primers and 13 Jbeta primers. Using immunoSEQ multiplex PCR, the repertoire was profiled, and TCRdb retains in-frame clones only, with some absent. This table has roughly 110,000 clones, about 70% appearing once. Sequencing used PBMCs. These receptors were obtained from a female donor in good health and CMV-seronegative.

The V and J genes are TRBV6-1 and TRBJ2-7, with D maybe TRBD2 (5 bases). The V gene lost 9 bases and the J gene lost 4 bases, with 16 bases spanning the gap. The CDR3 contains 13 residues. Per the germline V gene, CDR1 is MNHNS and CDR2 is SASEGT. The CDR3 DNA reads as TGTGCCAGTCTTTACAGCGGAACTTACGAGCAGTACTTC. It codes for CASLYSGTYEQYF.

The rearrangement links TRBV6-5 to TRBJ2-7, with D perhaps TRBD1 (6 bases). In germline, CDR1 is MNHEY, CDR2 SVGAGI. The CDR3 has 13 residues. The V end lost 6 bases, the J end lost 0 bases, and 9 bases lay between the germline ends. In DNA, the CDR3 is TGTGCCAGCAGGCAGGGGTCCTCCTACGAGCAGTACTTC. Protein product: CASRQGSSYEQYF.

This sequence joins TRBV7-9 and TRBJ2-7; the match to TRBD2 covers 11 bases. Losses at the gene ends were 0 bases for V and 3 bases for J; bases not matched to a gene: 7. The CDR3 sequence is 17 residues long. From germline, CDR1 is SEHNR and CDR2 FQNEAQ (reference sequence). CDR3 DNA sequence: TGTGCCAGCAGCTTAGCCCCCTTAGCGGGAGGGGACTACGAGCAGTACTTC. Translation: CASSLAPLAGGDYEQYF.

The chain carries TRBV11-3 and TRBJ2-3, with 12 nucleotides matching TRBD2. V was clipped by 3 bases and J by 6 bases; unmatched bases: 10. This CDR3 region has 17 residues. CDR1 is SGHNT, CDR2 YENEEA, per germline. CDR3 loop: CASSLRVTSGRTDTQYF. The CDR3 region has the DNA TGTGCCAGCAGCTTGCGTGTGACTAGCGGGAGAACTGATACGCAGTATTTT.

The CDR3: CASSLGSGRETQYF. CDR3 nucleotide sequence: TGCGCCAGCAGCTTGGGCAGCGGGAGGGAGACCCAGTACTTC. The rearrangement links TRBV5-1 to TRBJ2-5; 9 bases match TRBD2. CDR3 length equals 14 residues. V lost 0 bases to trimming and J lost 5 bases; unmatched junction nucleotides: 2. CDR1 and CDR2 (germline): SGHRS, YFSETQ. Drawing the rest from reference TRBV5-1 and TRBJ2-5, the complete variable domain is KAGVTQTPRYLIKTRGQQVTLSCSPISGHRSVSWYQQTPGQGLQFLFEYFSETQRNKGNFPGRFSGRQFSNSRSEMNVSTLELGDSALYLCASSLGSGRETQYFGPGTRLLVL.

The chain joins TRBV5-1 to TRBJ2-7; D perhaps matches TRBD2 (5 bases). The germline CDR1 and CDR2 sequences are SGHRS and YFSETQ. The V gene lost 4 bases and the J gene lost 5 bases, with 10 bases spanning the gap. The CDR3 covers 12 residues. CDR3 sequence reads: CASSGSSHEQYF. CDR3 nucleotides: TGCGCCAGCAGCGGTTCTAGCCACGAGCAGTACTTC.

The chain carries TRBV11-2 and TRBJ2-1; maybe TRBD1 (5 bases). The CDR3 is 13 amino acids. Germline assignment: CDR1 SGHAT and CDR2 FQNNGV. V was pared by 6 bases and J by 9 bases, with 15 bases between. This chain's CDR3 is CASSPNWGGEQFF. CDR3 nucleotide sequence: TGTGCCAGCAGTCCCAACTGGGGCGGTGAGCAGTTCTTC.

The rearrangement links TRBV29-1 to TRBJ1-1, with D possibly matching TRBD1 (5 bases). Trimming left V 4 bases short and J 6 bases short, with 9 bases between. The CDR3 contains 11 residues. Germline V gives CDR1 SQVTM, CDR2 ANQGSEA. CDR3 sequence reads: CSVGQKPEAFF. The CDR3 bases are TGCAGCGTTGGACAGAAGCCTGAAGCTTTCTTT.

In its sample, this clone was seen once. The V call is TRBV9, the J call TRBJ2-1; the match to TRBD2 covers 11 bases. From germline, CDR1 is SGDLS and CDR2 YYNGEE. The CDR3 has 17 amino acids. The V gene end was trimmed by 0 bases and the J gene end by 3 bases; junction bases not matched to a gene: 5. DNA of the CDR3: TGTGCCAGCAGCGTAGGTATAGCGGGAGGGCTCTACAATGAGCAGTTCTTC. This encodes CASSVGIAGGLYNEQFF. The full variable domain, rest sourced from reference TRBV9 and TRBJ2-1, is DSGVTQTPKHLITATGQRVTLRCSPRSGDLSVYWYQQSLDQGLQFLIQYYNGEERAKGNILERFSAQQFPDLHSELNLSSLELGDSALYFCASSVGIAGGLYNEQFFGPGTRLTVL.

The chain has TRBV7-8 and TRBJ1-2; 11 bases are shared with TRBD1. The CDR3 consists of 17 residues. CDR1 is SGHVS and CDR2 is FQNEAQ in the germline V gene. Trimming cost V 1 base and J 6 bases; bases outside gene matches: 10. The CDR3 nucleotides are TGTGCCAGCAGCTTAGATCAACGAGGACAGGGGGCTCATGGCTACACCTTC. It yields the protein CASSLDQRGQGAHGYTF.

The gene calls are TRBV2 and TRBJ2-1, with 8 bases identical to TRBD2. Germline-derived CDR1 and CDR2 are SNHLY and FYNNEI. V trimming: 2 bases; J trimming: 8 bases; junction bases outside the gene matches: 8. The length of the CDR3 is 15 residues. This chain's CDR3 is CASSEFAGGVDEQFF. As DNA, the CDR3 is TGTGCCAGCAGTGAATTCGCGGGAGGAGTGGATGAGCAGTTCTTC.

The V gene is TRBV27, the J gene TRBJ1-2; D uncertain. CDR1 is MNHEY and CDR2 is SMNVEV in the germline V gene (reference sequence). This CDR3 contains 14 residues. Trimming left V 3 bases short and J 4 bases short, with 12 bases between. The CDR3 DNA follows: TGTGCCAGCAGTTTGGCAGGAAAACTCTATGGCTACACCTTC. Amino acid sequence: CASSLAGKLYGYTF.

The chain combines TRBV30 with TRBJ1-2; 10 bases map to TRBD1. The CDR3 consists of 14 residues. Per the germline V gene, CDR1 is GTSNPN and CDR2 is SVGIG (reference sequence). V lost 1 base and J lost 7; bases outside the gene matches: 6. The CDR3 protein is CAWSATGGPSGYTF. In nucleotides, the CDR3 is TGTGCCTGGAGTGCGACAGGGGGCCCGTCTGGCTACACCTTC.

The rearrangement joins TRBV11-2 to TRBJ2-7; TRBD2 is a possible D gene (6 bases). The CDR3 runs to 13 residues. Germline-derived CDR1 and CDR2 are SGHAT and FQNNGV. Trimming removed 2 bases at V and 6 bases at J, with 11 bases between. CDR3 in DNA: TGTGCCAGCAGCTTATTGGTGGGAGGCGAGCAGTACTTC. The encoded protein is CASSLLVGGEQYF.

This chain connects TRBV19 to TRBJ2-6; 9 bases line up with TRBD1. From germline, CDR1 is LNHDA and CDR2 SQIVND (reference sequence). CDR3 length: 16 amino acids. J lost 1 base, V lost 7 bases, and 5 bases had no gene match. CDR3 nucleotide sequence: TGTGCCAGTACTAGGGACAGGGCTTCTGGGGCCAACGTCCTGACTTTC. Amino acid sequence: CASTRDRASGANVLTF.

J is TRBJ2-2 and V is TRBV7-2; no clear D. Germline CDR1 SGHTA, CDR2 FQGNSA. The V end was cut by 2 bases, the J end by 6 bases, with 10 bases between. CDR3 length: 14 amino acids. CDR3 loop: CASSLISGSGELFF. The CDR3 nucleotides read TGTGCCAGCAGCTTAATTTCCGGGTCCGGGGAGCTGTTTTTT.

This clone occurred once. V gene TRBV5-1 combines with J gene TRBJ2-7; 12 bases are shared with TRBD2. Unmatched junction bases numbered 15, after V lost 4 bases and J lost 7 bases. The CDR3 has 17 residues. From germline, CDR1 is SGHRS and CDR2 YFSETQ. CDR3 protein: CASSREASGRVMGEQYF. CDR3 coding DNA: TGCGCCAGCAGCAGAGAGGCTAGCGGGAGGGTTATGGGTGAGCAGTACTTC.

In its sample, this clone was seen a few times. The chain joins TRBV5-6 to TRBJ2-5, with D maybe TRBD2 (5 bases). The DNA end is more similar to TRBJ2-7, so the J call may be wrong. Germline lookup yields CDR1 SGHDT and CDR2 YYEEEE. The CDR3 is 16 residues long. The CDR3 nucleotides are TGTGCCAGCAGTCCTCGGTGGATCGGGGTGAGCCACGAGCAGTACTTC. It codes for CASSPRWIGVSHEQYF.

V gene TRBV7-3 combines with J gene TRBJ2-3; 8 bases agree with TRBD2. The CDR3 runs to 15 residues. Per germline, CDR1 SGHTA and CDR2 FQGTGA. With V trimmed by 2 bases and J by 7 bases, 8 bases remained unmatched. The CDR3 sequence: CASSLSGGDTYTQYF. CDR3 DNA: TGTGCCAGCAGCTTATCGGGAGGGGATACTTATACGCAGTATTTT. The whole variable domain, remainder taken from reference TRBV7-3 and TRBJ2-3, is GAGVSQTPSNKVTEKGKYVELRCDPISGHTALYWYRQSLGQGPEFLIYFQGTGAADDSGLPNDRFFAVRPEGSVSTLKIQRTERGDSAVYLCASSLSGGDTYTQYFGPGTRLTVL.

This chain's CDR3 is CASSSRRILYEQYF. CDR3 sequence (DNA): TGTGCCAGCAGTTCTCGGCGGATCCTCTACGAGCAGTACTTC. The chain couples TRBV27 to TRBJ2-7, with D hard to call. The CDR3 spans 14 residues. The V gene lost 4 bases and the J gene lost 3 bases, with 13 bases spanning the gap. The germline V gene has CDR1 MNHEY and CDR2 SMNVEV (reference sequence).